Listed here are 2 T cell receptor beta chains from one sample, sequenced in a study of CXCR3-negative and CXCR3-positive naive CD8 T cells. The authors made the TRB cDNA libraries by 5' RACE using UMI labels. TCRdb reprocessed the 5' RACE reads, with one entry per CDR3 protein and no DNA. The repertoire shows about 62,000 distinct CDR3 sequences; the top ten hold 4.3%. Material for sequencing was naive CXCR3- CD8+ T cells from blood. Indicated subset: CD45RO-CCR7+CD27+CD95- naive CD8+ T cells lacking CXCR3 (TNR3-). The origin of the receptors is a human donor in good health. Some clones in this sample may be carry-over from other donors' samples.

The chain recombines TRBV7-9 with TRBJ2-1; TCRdb reports TRBD2, a call that lacks DNA to check it against. Germline V gene sequence: CDR1 SEHNR, CDR2 FQNEAQ (reference sequence). CDR3 length: 18 amino acids. Here the CDR3 reads CASRTGLAGGAFYNEQFF.

The chain has TRBV6-5 and TRBJ1-1; absent DNA, TCRdb's TRBD1 call cannot be checked. Looked up from germline, CDR1 is MNHEY and CDR2 is SVGAGI. This CDR3 has 15 residues. Here the CDR3 reads CASSYSGQMNTEAFF.